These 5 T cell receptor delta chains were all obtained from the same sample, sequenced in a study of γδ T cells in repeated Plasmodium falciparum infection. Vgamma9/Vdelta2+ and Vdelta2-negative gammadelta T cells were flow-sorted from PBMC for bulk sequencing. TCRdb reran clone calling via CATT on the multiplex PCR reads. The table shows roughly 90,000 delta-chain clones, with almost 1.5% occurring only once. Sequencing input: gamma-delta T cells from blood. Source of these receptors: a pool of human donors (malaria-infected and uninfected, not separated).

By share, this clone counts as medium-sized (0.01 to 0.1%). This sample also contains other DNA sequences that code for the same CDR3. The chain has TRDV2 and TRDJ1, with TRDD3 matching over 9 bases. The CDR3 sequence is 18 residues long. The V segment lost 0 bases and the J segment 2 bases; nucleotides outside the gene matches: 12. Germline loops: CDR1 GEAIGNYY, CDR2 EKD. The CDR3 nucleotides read TGTGCCTGTGACACCTTCCGCACACCTGGGGGATCAACCGATAAACTCATCTTT. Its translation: CACDTFRTPGGSTDKLIF.

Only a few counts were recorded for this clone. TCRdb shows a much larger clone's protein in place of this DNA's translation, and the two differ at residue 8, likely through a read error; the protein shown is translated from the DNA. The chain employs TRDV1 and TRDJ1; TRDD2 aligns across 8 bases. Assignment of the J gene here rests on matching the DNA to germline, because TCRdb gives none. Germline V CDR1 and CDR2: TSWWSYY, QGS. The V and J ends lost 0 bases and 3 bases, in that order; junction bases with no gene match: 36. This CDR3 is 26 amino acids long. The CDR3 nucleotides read TGTGCTCTTGGGGAACTAGGAGCCAGGAGCTTCCTACGGCTGGGGATGCCACCCAACCCATCCGATAAACTCATCTTT. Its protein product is CALGELGARSFLRLGMPPNPSDKLIF.

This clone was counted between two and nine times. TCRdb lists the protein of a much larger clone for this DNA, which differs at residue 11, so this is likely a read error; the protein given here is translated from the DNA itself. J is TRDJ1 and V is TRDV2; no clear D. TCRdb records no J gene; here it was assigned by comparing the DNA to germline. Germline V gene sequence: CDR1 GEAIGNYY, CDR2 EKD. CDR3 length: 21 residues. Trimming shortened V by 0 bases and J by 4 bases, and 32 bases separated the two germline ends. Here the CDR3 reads CACDTVQGAKSFQGEGDKLIF. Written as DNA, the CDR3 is TGTGCCTGTGACACCGTTCAAGGGGCTAAAAGTTTCCAGGGCGAGGGCGATAAACTCATCTTT.

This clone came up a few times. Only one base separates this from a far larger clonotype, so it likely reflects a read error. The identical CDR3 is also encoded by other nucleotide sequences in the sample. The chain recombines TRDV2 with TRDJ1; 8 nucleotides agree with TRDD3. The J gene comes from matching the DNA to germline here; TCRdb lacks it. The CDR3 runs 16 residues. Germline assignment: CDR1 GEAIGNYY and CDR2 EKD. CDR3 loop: CACVALLGGYTDKLIF. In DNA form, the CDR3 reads TGCGCCTGTGTCGCTTTACTGGGGGGTTACACCGATAAACTCATCTTT.

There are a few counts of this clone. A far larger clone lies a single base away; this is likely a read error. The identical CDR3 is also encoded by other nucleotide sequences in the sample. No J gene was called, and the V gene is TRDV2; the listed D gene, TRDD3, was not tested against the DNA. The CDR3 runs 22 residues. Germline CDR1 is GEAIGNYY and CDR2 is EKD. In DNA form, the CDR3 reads TGTGCCTGTGACACCCCCGATTCAGGCCCACTGGGGGATACTCCGGACACCGATAAACTCATCTTC. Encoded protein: CACDTPDSGPLGDTPDTDKLIF.